The T cell receptor beta chain under discussion was sequenced for a study of cytomegalovirus exposure and HLA in healthy donors. A multiplex PCR was run with 60 Vbeta primers and 13 Jbeta primers. The table came from immunoSEQ multiplex PCR; TCRdb's copy has only in-frame clones and leaves some out. The data show over 150,000 clones, approximately 73% seen once. Remarks on this clone: As yet, its antigen is unknown.

V dropped 3 bases and J dropped 1 base, with 15 bases sitting between them. CDR3 length: 16 amino acids. Germline V gene lookup returns CDR1 SGHNT and CDR2 YYREEE (reference sequence). Study-level points and caveats: Because they were indistinguishable, some V segments, including TRBV6-2 and TRBV6-3, were excluded. A list of 150 or so TCR beta chains associated with cytomegalovirus was given.

The clonotype comes from a woman aged 18-29 years in good health and CMV-seropositive. The material sequenced was PBMCs. This chain links TRBV5-4 with TRBJ2-3; a possible D gene is TRBD2 (6 bases). Written as DNA, the CDR3 is TGTGCCAGCAGCTCCGGGACTTCCCCTCGCACAGATACGCAGTATTTT. It is translated as CASSSGTSPRTDTQYF.